This paragraph covers one T cell receptor (beta chain) sequence. Its antigen is not identified. Compared with germline, one end of the junction differs, possibly owing to a read error. This CDR3 has 15 amino acids. Per germline, CDR1 MNHNS and CDR2 SASEGT. With 60 Vbeta and 13 Jbeta primers, the PCR was carried out. Repertoires were generated with immunoSEQ multiplex PCR, while TCRdb's copy carries only in-frame clones and drops some. The sample lists 160,000 or so clones, around 78% occurring once. The data belong to a study of cytomegalovirus exposure and HLA in healthy donors. Study findings and constraints: Prior analysis indicated that the majority of TCR beta V segments exhibited productivity approximately 87% or approximately 30% of the time. HLA allele associations emerged for about 16,000 TCR beta sequences in a later analysis, at 0.05 false discovery rate. There were 150 or so TCR beta chains listed as cytomegalovirus-associated.

Sequences were obtained from PBMCs. The chain recombines TRBV6-1 with TRBJ2-6; tentatively, D is TRBD1 (6 bases). This receptor was taken from a man aged 35 to 55 in good health and CMV-seronegative. CDR3 in DNA: TGTGCCAGCACTCCGGGACACCAGGGCGCCAACGGCCTGACTTTC. It encodes CASTPGHQGANGLTF.